This TCR beta chain was recorded in a study of blood T cell repertoires in COVID-19. As for the study in general: The United States, Italy and Spain were the sources of the acute and convalescent COVID-19 samples.

From germline, CDR1 is MNHEY and CDR2 SVGAGI. The CDR3 covers 13 residues. J gave up 0 bases and V 6 bases, and 0 bases lay outside the gene matches. The authors' processing: For nucleated cells, counts were estimated from reference gene primer amplification. The assay was immunoSEQ multiplex PCR, and TCRdb's table has in-frame clones only and misses some. The DNA gave D and trimming, while V, J and clone size come from that table. The profile shows 300,000 to 400,000 clones, about 90% of them singletons. The sequenced sample consisted of peripheral blood. This chain joins TRBV6-5 and TRBJ1-1, with 8 bases lining up with TRBD1. The origin of this receptor is a woman between 45 and 65 years old with COVID-19, enrolled during active disease. The CDR3 coding sequence is TGTGCCAGCAGGGACAGGGTGAACACTGAAGCTTTCTTT. Its protein is CASRDRVNTEAFF.